These 22 T cell receptor beta chains were all obtained from the same sample, sequenced in a study of blood T cell repertoires in COVID-19. Clones were sequenced by immunoSEQ multiplex PCR, and TCRdb holds only the in-frame ones, with some missing. This table has more than 100,000 clones, about four fifths appearing once. Source material: peripheral blood. The receptors come from a woman older than 75 with acute or convalescent COVID-19.

The V gene is TRBV7-2, the J gene TRBJ2-5; the match to TRBD2 covers 7 bases. The CDR3 spans 14 residues. CDR1 SGHTA and CDR2 FQGNSA come from the germline V gene. Trimming took 0 bases from V and 2 from J; bases not matched to a gene: 0. CDR3 loop: CASSLAGGQETQYF. The CDR3 nucleotides read TGTGCCAGCAGCTTAGCGGGAGGGCAAGAGACCCAGTACTTC.

The chain joins TRBV28 to TRBJ1-2, with D unresolved. V was clipped by 3 bases and J by 3 bases, with 14 bases between them. Germline CDR1 is MDHEN and CDR2 is SYDVKM. The CDR3 spans 15 residues. The CDR3 DNA is TGTGCCAGCAGTTTGTTAAGTCTCGGGGACTATGGCTACACCTTC. It encodes CASSLLSLGDYGYTF.

The chain combines TRBV28 with TRBJ1-3; 9 bases match TRBD1. With V trimmed by 6 bases and J by 1 base, 7 bases remained unmatched. The CDR3 is 16 residues long. Germline V CDR1 and CDR2: MDHEN, SYDVKM. The CDR3 nucleotides read TGTGCCAGCAGGTTGACAGGGGGAATTTCTGGAAACACCATATATTTT. Encoded protein: CASRLTGGISGNTIYF.

V and J are TRBV5-1 and TRBJ1-5, with D unresolved. V lost 0 bases to trimming and J lost 7 bases, with 8 bases between them. Germline CDR1 and CDR2: SGHRS and YFSETQ. The CDR3 runs to 13 residues. CDR3 bases: TGCGCCAGCAGCTTGGGAGTAAACCAGCCCCAGCATTTT. Translating gives CASSLGVNQPQHF.

The chain uses TRBV4-3 and TRBJ2-2; 7 bases agree with TRBD1. Germline CDR1 is LGHNA and CDR2 is YSLEER. The CDR3 extends over 16 amino acids. With 0 bases clipped from V and 6 bases from J, the junction kept 7 bases outside the gene matches. CDR3 sequence: CASSQDPGGSSGELFF. The DNA of the CDR3 is TGCGCCAGCAGCCAAGATCCAGGGGGTAGCTCCGGGGAGCTGTTTTTT.

The V gene is TRBV27, the J gene TRBJ2-7; 14 nucleotides agree with TRBD2. The length of the CDR3 is 14 residues. Germline trimming cut 6 bases from V and 7 bases from J; bases unmatched to any gene: 5. Germline CDR1 and CDR2: MNHEY and SMNVEV (reference sequence). The CDR3 protein is CASSWGTSGSEQYF. The CDR3 DNA follows: TGTGCCAGCAGCTGGGGGACTAGCGGGAGTGAGCAGTACTTC.

The chain is built from TRBV5-5 and TRBJ1-4; 7 positions agree with TRBD1. Trimming at V came to 8 bases and at J to 8 bases, leaving 6 bases not matched to a gene. The CDR3 sequence is 12 residues long. Germline V gene sequence: CDR1 SGHKS, CDR2 YYEKEE (reference sequence). The DNA of the CDR3 is TGTGCCAGTCAGGGGGTAGAGGAAAAACTGTTTTTT. This sequence encodes CASQGVEEKLFF.

The rearrangement links TRBV28 to TRBJ2-3, with D uncertain. This CDR3 region has 13 residues. The germline CDR1 and CDR2 sequences are MDHEN and SYDVKM. Trimming cost V 2 bases and J 6 bases, with 9 bases left between them. The CDR3 bases are TGTGCCAGCAGTTTAGCTTACTGGGATACGCAGTATTTT. Translated, it gives CASSLAYWDTQYF.

The CDR3 spells CASSQDLKRASGSGADTQYF. CDR3 sequence (DNA): TGTGCCAGCAGCCAAGATCTAAAGAGGGCTAGCGGGAGTGGGGCAGATACGCAGTATTTT. The chain is built from TRBV4-2 and TRBJ2-3, with 10 bases aligning to TRBD2. V was pared by 0 bases and J by 4 bases, with 16 bases of the junction left unmatched. The V gene's germline CDR1 is LGHNA and CDR2 YNFKEQ. CDR3 length: 20 amino acids.

The J gene is TRBJ2-3, the V gene TRBV29-1; D uncertain. The CDR3 sequence is 12 residues long. V was trimmed by 8 bases and J by 4 bases, leaving 13 bases between them. CDR1 and CDR2 from the germline V gene are SQVTM and ANQGSEA. CDR3 region: CSPTLAADTQYF. The CDR3 DNA sequence: TGCAGCCCCACTCTTGCCGCAGATACGCAGTATTTT.

This clone was seen a few times. V and J are TRBV15 and TRBJ1-5, with D possibly being TRBD1 (6 bases). This CDR3 comprises 15 residues. The V and J ends lost 1 base and 7 bases respectively, with 14 bases between them. CDR1 is LNHNV and CDR2 is YYDKDF in the germline V gene (reference sequence). CDR3 region: CATSRGNRVGQPQHF. The CDR3 DNA sequence: TGTGCCACCAGCAGAGGTAACAGGGTCGGACAGCCCCAGCATTTT. Drawing the rest from reference TRBV15 and TRBJ1-5, the complete variable domain is DAMVIQNPRYQVTQFGKPVTLSCSQTLNHNVMYWYQQKSSQAPKLLFHYYDKDFNNEADTPDNFQSRRPNTSFCFLDIRSPGLGDTAMYLCATSRGNRVGQPQHFGDGTRLSIL.

The gene calls are TRBV29-1 and TRBJ2-5, with 11 bases fitting TRBD2. The CDR3 runs to 13 residues. Germline values: CDR1 SQVTM, CDR2 ANQGSEA. With 6 bases clipped from V and 0 bases from J, the junction kept 0 bases outside the gene matches. CDR3 in DNA: TGCAGCGTGACTAGCGGGAACCAAGAGACCCAGTACTTC. It yields the protein CSVTSGNQETQYF.

The chain carries TRBV9 and TRBJ1-1; perhaps TRBD1 as D (5 bases). The CDR3 length is 15 residues. Germline V gene sequence: CDR1 SGDLS, CDR2 YYNGEE. Trimming left V 0 bases short and J 1 base short, with 10 bases between. The chain's CDR3 is CASSVEGTPNTEAFF. The DNA for the CDR3 is TGTGCCAGCAGCGTAGAGGGGACTCCGAACACTGAAGCTTTCTTT.

The gene calls are TRBV7-6 and TRBJ2-5, with 13 bases that match TRBD2. The CDR3 has 17 residues. J was trimmed by 0 bases and V by 4 bases; bases with no gene match: 5. Germline-derived CDR1 and CDR2 are SGHVS and FNYEAQ. The CDR3 DNA reads as TGTGCCAGCAGCTCAGGACTAGCGGGGGCCAACCAAGAGACCCAGTACTTC. This translates into CASSSGLAGANQETQYF.

This sequence joins TRBV5-1 and TRBJ2-7; 7 positions match TRBD1. The trim removed 4 bases at V and 4 bases at J, leaving 11 bases unmatched. The CDR3 has 15 residues. Per the germline V gene, CDR1 is SGHRS and CDR2 is YFSETQ. The CDR3 loop reads CASSQNTGTEYEQYF. The DNA for the CDR3 is TGCGCCAGCAGCCAAAACACCGGGACAGAGTACGAGCAGTACTTC.

This clone was seen once. The V and J genes are TRBV30 and TRBJ2-2; unclear D gene. This CDR3 contains 16 residues. From germline, CDR1 is GTSNPN and CDR2 SVGIG (reference sequence). V was trimmed by 5 bases and J by 5 bases, leaving 21 bases between them. CDR3 DNA: TGTGCCTGGCTCTCAGGTCCCTTTGTCTCAACCGGGGAGCTGTTTTTT. This gives the protein CAWLSGPFVSTGELFF.

This chain connects TRBV11-3 to TRBJ2-1; D perhaps matches TRBD2 (6 bases). V lost 6 bases, J lost 4 bases, and 13 bases lay in between. Germline V gene sequence: CDR1 SGHNT, CDR2 YENEEA. The CDR3 length is 14 residues. CDR3 nucleotide sequence: TGTGCCAGCAGTCAGAGCGGGCTGTACAATGAGCAGTTCTTC. Its translation: CASSQSGLYNEQFF.

This clone appeared once. The CDR3 here is CASSHSRGVRDTQYF. CDR3 DNA sequence: TGTGCCAGCAGCCATTCTCGCGGGGTACGAGATACGCAGTATTTT. This chain links TRBV3-1 (or the pseudogene TRBV3-2) with TRBJ2-3; D possibly corresponds to TRBD2 (6 bases). Germline-derived CDR1 and CDR2 are LGHDT and YNNKEL (reference sequence). V gave up 3 bases and J gave up 5 bases, with 15 bases separating them. This CDR3 has 15 residues.

With respect to this clone: This specimen includes other DNA sequences encoding the same CDR3. The chain uses TRBV4-3 and TRBJ2-7; 11 bases match TRBD1. Germline lookup yields CDR1 LGHNA and CDR2 YSLEER. The V and J ends lost 3 bases and 4 bases, in that order; junction bases with no gene match: 5. The CDR3 loop spans 15 amino acids. CDR3 amino acids: CASSQRTGGLYEQYF. CDR3 DNA sequence: TGCGCCAGCAGCCAGAGGACAGGGGGCTTGTACGAGCAGTACTTC.

The chain is built from TRBV24-1 and TRBJ2-7; tentative D call: TRBD2 (6 bases). Trimming cost V 5 bases and J 3 bases, with 10 bases left between them. The germline gives CDR1 KGHDR, CDR2 SFDVKD. The CDR3 has 13 amino acids. CDR3 residues: CATSAGLLYEQYF. The CDR3 bases are TGTGCCACCAGTGCGGGACTCCTCTACGAGCAGTACTTC.

This chain uses TRBV6-6 with TRBJ1-1, with D tentatively TRBD1 (5 bases). CDR3 length: 12 residues. Germline V lookup: CDR1 MNHNY, CDR2 SVGAGI (reference sequence). V lost 5 bases and J lost 4, with 8 bases in between. The CDR3 sequence is CASSPGPTEAFF. CDR3 bases: TGTGCCAGCAGTCCAGGGCCCACTGAAGCTTTCTTT.

In this sample, this clone turned up once. The chain is built from TRBV2 and TRBJ1-5; D gene unclear. Germline lookup yields CDR1 SNHLY and CDR2 FYNNEI. The CDR3 runs 14 residues. Trimming shortened V by 7 bases and J by 9 bases, and 19 bases separated the two germline ends. CDR3 in amino acids: CASIQDSLLGPQHF. DNA of the CDR3: TGTGCCAGCATTCAGGACTCCCTTTTGGGGCCCCAGCATTTT.